The 4 T cell receptor beta chains below come from one sample, sequenced in a study of blood T cell repertoires in COVID-19. Here immunoSEQ multiplex PCR was the method, and the copy in TCRdb shows in-frame clones only, minus some. The sample records around 77,000 clones, about 83% being singletons. Sequenced: peripheral blood. The receptors come from a man aged 25 to 40 with COVID-19, enrolled during active disease.

The sample holds a few counts of this clone. The gene calls are TRBV5-1 and TRBJ1-6; D is unclear. The V and J ends lost 4 bases and 3 bases respectively, with 14 bases between them. The CDR3 sequence is 16 residues long. Per the germline V gene, CDR1 is SGHRS and CDR2 is YFSETQ. The CDR3 sequence: CASSPRTGFYNSPLHF. The CDR3 nucleotides are TGCGCCAGCAGCCCTCGGACGGGATTCTATAATTCACCCCTCCACTTT.

The chain joins TRBV11-2 to TRBJ1-1; D gene unclear. The CDR3 has 13 residues. From germline, CDR1 is SGHAT and CDR2 FQNNGV. The V end lost 4 bases, the J end lost 0 bases, and 6 bases lay between the germline ends. This CDR3 reads CASSSELNTEAFF. The CDR3 bases are TGTGCCAGCAGCTCCGAGTTGAACACTGAAGCTTTCTTT.

V and J are TRBV9 and TRBJ1-1; 10 bases are a match to TRBD1. The CDR3 is 16 residues long. Germline V CDR1 and CDR2: SGDLS, YYNGEE. V was clipped by 4 bases and J by 5 bases; unmatched bases: 11. The chain's CDR3 is CASSPRTGGSRTEAFF. For the CDR3, the DNA is TGTGCCAGCAGCCCCCGGACAGGGGGATCAAGAACTGAAGCTTTCTTT.

This chain uses TRBV5-5 with TRBJ1-1; D not certain. Trimming pared 3 bases from V and 3 bases from J, leaving 12 bases between. The CDR3 is 14 residues long. In germline, CDR1 is SGHKS, CDR2 YYEKEE (reference sequence). This CDR3 reads CASSSIESHTEAFF. DNA for the CDR3: TGTGCCAGCAGCTCCATAGAAAGTCACACTGAAGCTTTCTTT.